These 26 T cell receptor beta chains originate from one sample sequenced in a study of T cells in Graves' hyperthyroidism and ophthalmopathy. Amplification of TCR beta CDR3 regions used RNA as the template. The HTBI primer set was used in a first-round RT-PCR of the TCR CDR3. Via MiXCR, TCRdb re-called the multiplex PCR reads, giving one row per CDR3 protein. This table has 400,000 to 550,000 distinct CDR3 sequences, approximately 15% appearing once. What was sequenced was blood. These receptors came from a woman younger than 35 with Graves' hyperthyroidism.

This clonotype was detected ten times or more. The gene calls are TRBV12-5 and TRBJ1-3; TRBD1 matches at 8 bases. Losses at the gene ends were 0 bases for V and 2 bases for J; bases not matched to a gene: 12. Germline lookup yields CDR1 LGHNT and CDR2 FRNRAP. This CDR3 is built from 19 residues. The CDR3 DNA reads TGTGCTAGTGGTTTGGTATTGGACAGGGCTAAAGTTGCTGGAAACACCATATATTTT. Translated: CASGLVLDRAKVAGNTIYF.

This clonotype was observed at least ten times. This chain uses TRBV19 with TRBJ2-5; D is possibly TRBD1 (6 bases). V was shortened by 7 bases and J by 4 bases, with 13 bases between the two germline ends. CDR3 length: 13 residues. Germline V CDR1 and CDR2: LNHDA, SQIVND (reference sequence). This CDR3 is CASNQGWGETQYF. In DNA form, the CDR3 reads TGTGCCAGTAATCAGGGGTGGGGAGAGACCCAGTACTTC. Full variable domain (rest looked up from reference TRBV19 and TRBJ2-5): DGGITQSPKYLFRKEGQNVTLSCEQNLNHDAMYWYRQDPGQGLRLIYYSQIVNDFQKGDIAEGYSVSREKKESFPLTVTSAQKNPTAFYLCASNQGWGETQYFGPGTRLLVL.

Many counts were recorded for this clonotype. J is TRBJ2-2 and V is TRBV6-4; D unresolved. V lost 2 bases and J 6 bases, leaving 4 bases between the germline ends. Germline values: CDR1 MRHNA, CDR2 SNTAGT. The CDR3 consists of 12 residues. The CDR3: CASSDGSGELFF. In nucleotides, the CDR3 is TGTGCCAGCAGTGACGGGTCCGGGGAGCTGTTTTTT.

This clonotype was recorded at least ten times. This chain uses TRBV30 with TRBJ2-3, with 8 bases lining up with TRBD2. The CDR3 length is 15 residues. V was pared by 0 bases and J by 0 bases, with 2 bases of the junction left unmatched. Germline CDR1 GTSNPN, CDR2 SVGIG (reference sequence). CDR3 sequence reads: CAWSVPSGSTDTQYF. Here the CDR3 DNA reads TGTGCCTGGAGTGTCCCTAGCGGGAGCACAGATACGCAGTATTTT.

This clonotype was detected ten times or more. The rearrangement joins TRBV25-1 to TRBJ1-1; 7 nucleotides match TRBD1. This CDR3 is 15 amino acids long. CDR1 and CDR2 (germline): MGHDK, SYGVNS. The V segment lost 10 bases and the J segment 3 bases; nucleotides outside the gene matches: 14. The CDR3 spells CATSPGGPGDTEAFF. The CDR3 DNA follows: TGTGCCACTTCCCCAGGGGGGCCCGGAGACACTGAAGCTTTCTTT.

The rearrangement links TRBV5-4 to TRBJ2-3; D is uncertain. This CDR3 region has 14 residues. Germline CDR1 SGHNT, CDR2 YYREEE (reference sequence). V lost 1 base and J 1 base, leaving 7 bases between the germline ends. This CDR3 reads CASSLSLRTDTQYF. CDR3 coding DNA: TGTGCCAGCAGCTTGAGTCTGCGCACAGATACGCAGTATTTT.

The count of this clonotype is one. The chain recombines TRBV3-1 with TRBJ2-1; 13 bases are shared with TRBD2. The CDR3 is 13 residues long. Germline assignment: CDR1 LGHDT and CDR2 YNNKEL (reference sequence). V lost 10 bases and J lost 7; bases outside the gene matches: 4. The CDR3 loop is CATGLAGVNEQFF. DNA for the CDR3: TGTGCCACCGGACTAGCGGGAGTGAATGAGCAGTTCTTC.

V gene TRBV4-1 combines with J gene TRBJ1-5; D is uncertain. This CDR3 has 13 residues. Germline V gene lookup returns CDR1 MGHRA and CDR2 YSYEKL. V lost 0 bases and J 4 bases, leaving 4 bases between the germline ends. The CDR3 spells CASSQDKNQPQHF. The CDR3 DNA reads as TGCGCCAGCAGCCAAGACAAGAATCAGCCCCAGCATTTT.

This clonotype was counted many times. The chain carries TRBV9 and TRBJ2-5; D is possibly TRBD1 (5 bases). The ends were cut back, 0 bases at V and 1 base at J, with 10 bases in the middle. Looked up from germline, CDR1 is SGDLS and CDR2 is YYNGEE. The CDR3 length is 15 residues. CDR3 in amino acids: CASSVGGQTQETQYF. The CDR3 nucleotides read TGTGCCAGCAGCGTAGGAGGACAAACCCAAGAGACCCAGTACTTC.

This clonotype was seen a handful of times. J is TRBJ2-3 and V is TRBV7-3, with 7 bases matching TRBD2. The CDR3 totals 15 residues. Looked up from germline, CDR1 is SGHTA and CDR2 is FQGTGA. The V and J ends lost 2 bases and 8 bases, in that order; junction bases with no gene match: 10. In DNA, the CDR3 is TGTGCCAGCAGCTTACGGAGCGGGATGGGGGGTACGCAGTATTTT. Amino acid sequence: CASSLRSGMGGTQYF.

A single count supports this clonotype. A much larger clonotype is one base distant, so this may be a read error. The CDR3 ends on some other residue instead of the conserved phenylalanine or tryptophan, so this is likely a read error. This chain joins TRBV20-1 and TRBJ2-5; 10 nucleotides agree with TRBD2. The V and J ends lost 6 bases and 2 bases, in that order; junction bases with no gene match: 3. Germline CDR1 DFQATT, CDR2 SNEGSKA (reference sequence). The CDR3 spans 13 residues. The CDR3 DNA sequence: TGCAGTGCGTGGACTAGCGGACAAGAGACCCAGTACCTC. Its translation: CSAWTSGQETQYL.

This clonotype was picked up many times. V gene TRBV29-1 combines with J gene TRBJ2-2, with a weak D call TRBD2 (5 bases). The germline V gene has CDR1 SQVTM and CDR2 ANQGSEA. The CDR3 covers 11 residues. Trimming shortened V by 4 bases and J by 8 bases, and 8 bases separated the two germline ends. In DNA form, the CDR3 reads TGCAGCGTTGGATCGGGGGGGGAGCTGTTTTTT. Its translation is CSVGSGGELFF.

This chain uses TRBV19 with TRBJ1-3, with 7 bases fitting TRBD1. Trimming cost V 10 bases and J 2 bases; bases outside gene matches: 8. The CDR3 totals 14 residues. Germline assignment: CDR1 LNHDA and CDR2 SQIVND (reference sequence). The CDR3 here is CATSGQAAGNTIYF. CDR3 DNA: TGTGCCACATCTGGACAGGCTGCTGGAAACACCATATATTTT.

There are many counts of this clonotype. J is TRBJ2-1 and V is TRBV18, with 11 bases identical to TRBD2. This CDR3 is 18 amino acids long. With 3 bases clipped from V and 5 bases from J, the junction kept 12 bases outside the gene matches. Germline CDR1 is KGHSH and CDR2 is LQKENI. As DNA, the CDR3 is TGTGCCAGCTCACCCCTAGCGGGAGGAGGGTTATTGGACAATGAGCAGTTCTTC. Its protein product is CASSPLAGGGLLDNEQFF.

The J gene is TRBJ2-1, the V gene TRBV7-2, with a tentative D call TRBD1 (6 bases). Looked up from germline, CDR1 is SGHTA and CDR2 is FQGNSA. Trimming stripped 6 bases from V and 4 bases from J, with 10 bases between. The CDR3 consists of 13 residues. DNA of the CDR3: TGTGCCAGCAGATTCGGACAGTACAATGAGCAGTTCTTC. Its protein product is CASRFGQYNEQFF.

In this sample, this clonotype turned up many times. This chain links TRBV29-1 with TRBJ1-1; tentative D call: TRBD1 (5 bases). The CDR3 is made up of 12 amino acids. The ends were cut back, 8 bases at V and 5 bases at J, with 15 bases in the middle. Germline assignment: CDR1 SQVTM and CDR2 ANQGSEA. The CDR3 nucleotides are TGCAGCCCCGCCAGGGCAGGGACTGAAGCTTTCTTT. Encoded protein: CSPARAGTEAFF.

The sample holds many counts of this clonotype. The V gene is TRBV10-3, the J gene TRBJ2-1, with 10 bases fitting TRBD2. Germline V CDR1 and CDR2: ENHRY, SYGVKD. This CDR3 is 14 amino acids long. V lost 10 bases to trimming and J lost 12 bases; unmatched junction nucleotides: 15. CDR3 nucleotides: TGTGCCACACGACTAGCGGGTGGGGGCACAGGGCAGTTCTTC. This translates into CATRLAGGGTGQFF.

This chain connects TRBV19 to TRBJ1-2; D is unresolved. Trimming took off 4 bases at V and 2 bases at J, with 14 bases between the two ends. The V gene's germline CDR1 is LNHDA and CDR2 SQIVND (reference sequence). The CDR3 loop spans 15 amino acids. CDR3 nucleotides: TGTGCCAGTAGTAGCCGGGGTCCTTCGAACTATGGCTACACCTTC. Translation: CASSSRGPSNYGYTF.

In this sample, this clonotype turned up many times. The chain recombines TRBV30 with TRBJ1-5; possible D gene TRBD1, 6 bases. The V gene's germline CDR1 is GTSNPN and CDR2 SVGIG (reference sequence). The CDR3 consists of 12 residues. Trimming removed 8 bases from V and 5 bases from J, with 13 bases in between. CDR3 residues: CALSRGYQPQHF. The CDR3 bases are TGTGCCCTCAGCAGGGGTTATCAGCCCCAGCATTTT.

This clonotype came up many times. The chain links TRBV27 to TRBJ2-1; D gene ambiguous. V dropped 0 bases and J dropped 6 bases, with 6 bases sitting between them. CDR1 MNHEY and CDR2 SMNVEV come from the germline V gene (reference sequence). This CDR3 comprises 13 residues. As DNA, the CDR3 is TGTGCCAGCAGTTTATCGTCCGCCAATGAGCAGTTCTTC. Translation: CASSLSSANEQFF.

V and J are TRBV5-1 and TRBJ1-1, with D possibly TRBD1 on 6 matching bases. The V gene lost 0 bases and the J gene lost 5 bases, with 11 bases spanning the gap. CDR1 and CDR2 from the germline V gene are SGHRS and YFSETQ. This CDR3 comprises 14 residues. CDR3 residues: CASSLVPGATEAFF. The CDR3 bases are TGCGCCAGCAGCTTGGTCCCGGGGGCTACTGAAGCTTTCTTT.

DNA of the CDR3: TGTGCCAGCAGCCAAGATGACGGAGCTAGCACAGATACGCAGTATTTT. Amino acid sequence: CASSQDDGASTDTQYF. V and J are TRBV3-1 and TRBJ2-3; D is unclear. Germline values: CDR1 LGHDT, CDR2 YNNKEL (reference sequence). This CDR3 region has 16 residues. Trimming stripped 0 bases from V and 0 bases from J, with 10 bases between.

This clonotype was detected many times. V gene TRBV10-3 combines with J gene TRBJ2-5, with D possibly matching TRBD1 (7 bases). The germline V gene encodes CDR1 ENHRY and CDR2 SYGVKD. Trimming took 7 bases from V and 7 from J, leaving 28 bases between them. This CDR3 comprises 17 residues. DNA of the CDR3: TGTGCCATCACCGCAGTACCCGCGGGACAGCTCCCCTCGACCCAGTACTTC. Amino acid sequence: CAITAVPAGQLPSTQYF.

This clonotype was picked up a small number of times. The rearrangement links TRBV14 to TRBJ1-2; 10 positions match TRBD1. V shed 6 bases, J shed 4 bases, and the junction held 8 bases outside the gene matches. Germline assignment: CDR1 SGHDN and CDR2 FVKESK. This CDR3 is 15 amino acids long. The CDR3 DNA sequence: TGTGCCAGCAGTAGACAGGGGGCTCGAGGCTATGGCTACACCTTC. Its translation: CASSRQGARGYGYTF.

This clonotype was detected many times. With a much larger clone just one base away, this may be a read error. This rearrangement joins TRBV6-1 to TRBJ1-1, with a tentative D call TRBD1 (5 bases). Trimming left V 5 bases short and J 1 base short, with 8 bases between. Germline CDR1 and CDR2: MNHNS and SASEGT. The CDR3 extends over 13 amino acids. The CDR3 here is CASSMTENTEAFF. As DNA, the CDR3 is TGTGCCAGCAGTATGACAGAGAACACTGAAGCTTTCTTT.

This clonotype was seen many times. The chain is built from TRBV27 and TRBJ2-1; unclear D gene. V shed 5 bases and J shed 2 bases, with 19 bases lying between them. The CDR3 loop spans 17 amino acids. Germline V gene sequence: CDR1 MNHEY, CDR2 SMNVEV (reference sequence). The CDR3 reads CASSKYPPRATYNEQFF. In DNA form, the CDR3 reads TGTGCCAGCAGTAAATACCCCCCCCGAGCCACCTACAATGAGCAGTTCTTC.